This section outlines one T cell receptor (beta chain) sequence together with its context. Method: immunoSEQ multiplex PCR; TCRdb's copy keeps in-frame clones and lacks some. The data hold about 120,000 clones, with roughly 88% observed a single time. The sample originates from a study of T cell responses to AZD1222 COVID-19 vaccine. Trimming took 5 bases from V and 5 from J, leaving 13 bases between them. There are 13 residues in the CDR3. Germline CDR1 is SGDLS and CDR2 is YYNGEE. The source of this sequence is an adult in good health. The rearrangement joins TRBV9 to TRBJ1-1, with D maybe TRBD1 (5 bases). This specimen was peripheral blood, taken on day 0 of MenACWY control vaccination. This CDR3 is CASSGPSGTEAFF. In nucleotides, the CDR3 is TGTGCCAGCAGTGGACCCTCAGGGACTGAAGCTTTCTTT.